A selection of T cell receptor beta chains follows, all from one sample in a study of T-cell reconstitution after alpha-beta-depleted transplantation in children. One entry per CDR3 protein, called by TCRdb with MiXCR from the PCR reads. The sample has approximately 300,000 distinct CDR3 sequences; 7.5% to 9% are singletons. The sequencing here drew on peripheral blood, taken 360 days after TCRalphabeta/CD19-depleted stem cell transplant. The receptors stem from a female patient aged 2-9 years who had a stem cell transplant for Fanconi anemia, so the T cells may come from the graft donor. CDR3s include the opening cysteine and the closing phenylalanine or tryptophan. A D gene is named only where the DNA matches it firmly. Clone size is shown for a subset of rows, as once, few, many or a class of expanded clone.

TGTGCCAGCAGGCGGATTGGGGCTAATGAAAAACTGTTTTTT	CASRRIGANEKLFF	TRBJ1-4	NA	NA	TRBV5-6
TGTGCCTCCACCTTAGTGGGAGGGAATTCCCTTGGGCAGTTCTTC	CASTLVGGNSLGQFF	TRBJ2-1	many	TRBD2	TRBV28
TGTGCCACCAGCAGAGGTCGGGGCACAGATACGCAGTATTTT	CATSRGRGTDTQYF	TRBJ2-3	NA	NA	TRBV15
TGTGCCAGCAGCCAAGAGAGGGTCGGGATAGGCACAGATACGCAGTATTTT	CASSQERVGIGTDTQYF	TRBJ2-3	few	NA	TRBV3-1
TGTGCCAGCAGTGAAGAGTTAGGGTCGGGGATGAACACTGAAGCTTTCTTT	CASSEELGSGMNTEAFF	TRBJ1-1	NA	NA	TRBV2
TGTGCCAGCACTCAAGGTGGGGCAGGAATCTCTGGGGCCAACGTCCTGACTTTC	CASTQGGAGISGANVLTF	TRBJ2-6	many	NA	TRBV12-3/TRBV12-4
TGTGCCAGCAGCCTTGAAGCGGTCGCAAACACCGGGGAGCTGTTTTTT	CASSLEAVANTGELFF	TRBJ2-2	NA	NA	TRBV3-1
TGCAGTGCTAGTGAGTCAACCCCCGCAACAGATACGCAGTATTTT	CSASESTPATDTQYF	TRBJ2-3	few	NA	TRBV20-1
TGTGCCAGCAGCTACAGCGGAGCCAAAAACATTCAGTACTTC	CASSYSGAKNIQYF	TRBJ2-4	many	NA	TRBV7-2
TGTGCCAGCAGCTTACTGCGGCTAGTGGGGGGCGATGAGCAGTTCTTC	CASSLLRLVGGDEQFF	TRBJ2-1	many	NA	TRBV7-9
TGTGCCAGCACCCCAGGGGAACTACCGGGACAGAAGACTTACGAGCAGTACTTC	CASTPGELPGQKTYEQYF	TRBJ2-7	many	TRBD1	TRBV6-2/TRBV6-3